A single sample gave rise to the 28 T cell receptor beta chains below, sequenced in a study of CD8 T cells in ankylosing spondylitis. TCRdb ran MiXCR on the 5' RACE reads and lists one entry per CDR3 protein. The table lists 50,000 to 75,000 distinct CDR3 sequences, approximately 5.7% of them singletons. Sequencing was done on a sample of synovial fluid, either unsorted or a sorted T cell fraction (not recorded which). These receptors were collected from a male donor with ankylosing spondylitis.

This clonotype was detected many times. The CDR3 nucleotides read TGTGCCAGCAGTAGAGAGGGCACCGGAGCTTTCTTT. Amino acids: CASSREGTGAFF. The chain carries TRBV7-9 and TRBJ1-1; the D is unclear. Between the trimmed V and J ends, which lost 6 bases and 10 bases, there was a span of 15 bases. CDR1 is SEHNR, CDR2 FQNEAQ, per germline (reference sequence). This CDR3 comprises 12 residues.

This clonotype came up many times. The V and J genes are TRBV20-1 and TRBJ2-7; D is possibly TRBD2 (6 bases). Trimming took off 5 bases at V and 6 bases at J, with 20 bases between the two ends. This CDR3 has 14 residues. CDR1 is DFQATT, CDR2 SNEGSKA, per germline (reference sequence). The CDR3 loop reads CSAGHAGTLGEQYF. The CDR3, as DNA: TGCAGTGCTGGACACGCCGGGACTTTGGGCGAGCAGTACTTC.

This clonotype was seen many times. CDR3 nucleotide sequence: TGTGCCAGCGGCAGGGACAGGGGATACGAGCAGTACTTC. It codes for CASGRDRGYEQYF. The V and J genes are TRBV6-6 and TRBJ2-7; 10 bases are shared with TRBD1. After removal of 8 bases from V and 4 bases from J, the junction contained 5 bases not matched to a gene. The length of the CDR3 is 13 residues. From germline, CDR1 is MNHNY and CDR2 SVGAGI (reference sequence).

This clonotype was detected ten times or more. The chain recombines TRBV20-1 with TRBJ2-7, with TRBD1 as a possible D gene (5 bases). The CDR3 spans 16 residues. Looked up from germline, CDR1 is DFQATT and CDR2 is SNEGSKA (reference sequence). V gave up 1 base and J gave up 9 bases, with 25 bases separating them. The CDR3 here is CSARAPTVPNLMGQYF. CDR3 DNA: TGCAGTGCTAGAGCCCCGACAGTTCCCAATTTGATGGGGCAGTACTTC.

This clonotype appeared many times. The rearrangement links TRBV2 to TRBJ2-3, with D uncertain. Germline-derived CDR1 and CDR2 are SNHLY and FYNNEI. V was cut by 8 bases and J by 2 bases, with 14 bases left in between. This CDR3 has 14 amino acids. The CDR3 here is CASRPNESTDTQYF. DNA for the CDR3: TGTGCCAGCCGACCTAATGAGTCCACAGATACGCAGTATTTT. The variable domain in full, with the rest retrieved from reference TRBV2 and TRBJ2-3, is EPEVTQTPSHQVTQMGQEVILRCVPISNHLYFYWYRQILGQKVEFLVSFYNNEISEKSEIFDDQFSVERPDGSNFTLKIRSTKLEDSAMYFCASRPNESTDTQYFGPGTRLTVL.

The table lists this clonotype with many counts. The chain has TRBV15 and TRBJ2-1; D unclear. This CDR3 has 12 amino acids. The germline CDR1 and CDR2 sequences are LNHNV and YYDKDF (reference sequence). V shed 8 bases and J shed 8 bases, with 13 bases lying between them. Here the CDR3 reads CATGIDSHEQFF. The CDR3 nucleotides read TGTGCCACCGGCATAGACTCCCATGAGCAGTTCTTC.

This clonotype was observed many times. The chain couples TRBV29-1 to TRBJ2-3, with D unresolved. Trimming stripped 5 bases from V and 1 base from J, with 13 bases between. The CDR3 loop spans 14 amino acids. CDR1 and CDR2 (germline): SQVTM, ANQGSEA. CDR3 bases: TGCAGCGTTATCCGGGCGGTTGGCACAGATACGCAGTATTTT. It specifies CSVIRAVGTDTQYF.

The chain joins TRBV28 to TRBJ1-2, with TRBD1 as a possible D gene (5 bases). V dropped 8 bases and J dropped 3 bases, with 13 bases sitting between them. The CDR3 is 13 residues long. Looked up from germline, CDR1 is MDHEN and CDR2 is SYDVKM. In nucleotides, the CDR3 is TGTGCCAGCCAGGGCAGGGCTTACTATGGCTACACCTTC. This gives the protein CASQGRAYYGYTF.

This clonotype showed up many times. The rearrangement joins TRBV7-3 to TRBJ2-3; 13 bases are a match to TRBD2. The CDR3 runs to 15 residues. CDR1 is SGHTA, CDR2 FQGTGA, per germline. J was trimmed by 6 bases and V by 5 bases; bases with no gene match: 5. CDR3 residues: CASSMGLAGIDTQYF. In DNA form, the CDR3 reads TGTGCCAGCAGCATGGGACTAGCGGGAATCGATACGCAGTATTTT.

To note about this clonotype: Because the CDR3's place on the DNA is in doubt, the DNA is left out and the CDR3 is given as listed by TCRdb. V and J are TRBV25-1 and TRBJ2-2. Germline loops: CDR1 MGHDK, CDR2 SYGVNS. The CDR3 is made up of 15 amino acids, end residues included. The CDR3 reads CASSEWGSTGELFFF.

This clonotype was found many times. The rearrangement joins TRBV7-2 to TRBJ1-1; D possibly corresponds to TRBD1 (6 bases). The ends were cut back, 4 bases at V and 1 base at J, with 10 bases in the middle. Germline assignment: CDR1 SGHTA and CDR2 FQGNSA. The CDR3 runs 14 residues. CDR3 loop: CASSSYRENTEAFF. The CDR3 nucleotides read TGTGCCAGCAGCTCCTACAGGGAGAACACTGAAGCTTTCTTT.

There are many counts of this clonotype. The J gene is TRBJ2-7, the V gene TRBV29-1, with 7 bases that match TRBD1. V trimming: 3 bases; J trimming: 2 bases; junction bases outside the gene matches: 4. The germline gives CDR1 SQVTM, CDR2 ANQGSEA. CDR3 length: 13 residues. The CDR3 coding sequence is TGCAGCGTTGAGGGGCAGGGGGCCTACGAGCAGTACTTC. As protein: CSVEGQGAYEQYF.

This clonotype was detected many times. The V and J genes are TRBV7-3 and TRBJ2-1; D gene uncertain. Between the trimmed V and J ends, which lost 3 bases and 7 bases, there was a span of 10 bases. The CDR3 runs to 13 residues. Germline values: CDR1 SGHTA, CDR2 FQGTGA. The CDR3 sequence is CASSLFQDNEQFF. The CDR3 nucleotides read TGTGCCAGCAGCTTGTTCCAGGATAATGAGCAGTTCTTC.

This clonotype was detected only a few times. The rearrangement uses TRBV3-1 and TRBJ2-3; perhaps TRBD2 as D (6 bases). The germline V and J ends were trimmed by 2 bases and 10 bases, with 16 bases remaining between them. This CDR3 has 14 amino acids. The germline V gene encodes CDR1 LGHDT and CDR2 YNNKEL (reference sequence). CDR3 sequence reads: CASSQKGTGRAQYF. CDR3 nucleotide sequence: TGTGCCAGCAGCCAAAAGGGGACTGGCCGGGCGCAGTATTTT.

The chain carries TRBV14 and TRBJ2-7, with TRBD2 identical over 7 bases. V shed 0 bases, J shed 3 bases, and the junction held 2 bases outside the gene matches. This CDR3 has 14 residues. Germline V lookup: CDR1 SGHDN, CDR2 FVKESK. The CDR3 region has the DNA TGTGCCAGCAGCCAAGAGTTAGCGGGCTACGAGCAGTACTTC. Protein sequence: CASSQELAGYEQYF.

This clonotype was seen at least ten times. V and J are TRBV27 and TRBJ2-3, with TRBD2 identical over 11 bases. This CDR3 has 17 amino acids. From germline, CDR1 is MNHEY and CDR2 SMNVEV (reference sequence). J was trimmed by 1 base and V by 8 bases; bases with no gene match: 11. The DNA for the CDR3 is TGTGCCAGCTGGACGCTAGCGGGAGGCCACCGCACAGATACGCAGTATTTT. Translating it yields CASWTLAGGHRTDTQYF.

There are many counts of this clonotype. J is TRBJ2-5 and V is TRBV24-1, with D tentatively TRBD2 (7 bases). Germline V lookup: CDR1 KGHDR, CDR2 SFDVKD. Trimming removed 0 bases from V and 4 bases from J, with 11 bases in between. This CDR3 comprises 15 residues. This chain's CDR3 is CATSDLRGGGETQYF. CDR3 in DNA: TGTGCCACCAGTGATTTGAGGGGGGGCGGAGAGACCCAGTACTTC.

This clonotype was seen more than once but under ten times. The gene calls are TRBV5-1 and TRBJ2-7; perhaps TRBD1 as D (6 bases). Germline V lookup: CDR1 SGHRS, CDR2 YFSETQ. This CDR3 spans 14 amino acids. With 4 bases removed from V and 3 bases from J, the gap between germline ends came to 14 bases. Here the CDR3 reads CASSAGTQGYEQYF. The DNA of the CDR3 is TGCGCCAGCAGCGCCGGGACACAAGGCTACGAGCAGTACTTC.

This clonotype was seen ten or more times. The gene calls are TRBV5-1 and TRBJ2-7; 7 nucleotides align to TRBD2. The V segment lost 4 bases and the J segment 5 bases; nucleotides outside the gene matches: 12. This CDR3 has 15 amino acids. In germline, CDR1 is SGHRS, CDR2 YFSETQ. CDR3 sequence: CASSAGRAGSHEQYF. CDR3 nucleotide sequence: TGCGCCAGCAGCGCGGGGAGGGCAGGGTCCCACGAGCAGTACTTC.

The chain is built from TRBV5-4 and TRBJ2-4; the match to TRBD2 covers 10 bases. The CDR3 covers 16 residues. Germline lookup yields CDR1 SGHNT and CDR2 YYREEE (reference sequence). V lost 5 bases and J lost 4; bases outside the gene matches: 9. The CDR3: CASSGRTSGLKNIQYF. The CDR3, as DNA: TGTGCCAGCAGTGGCCGGACTAGCGGATTGAAAAACATTCAGTACTTC.

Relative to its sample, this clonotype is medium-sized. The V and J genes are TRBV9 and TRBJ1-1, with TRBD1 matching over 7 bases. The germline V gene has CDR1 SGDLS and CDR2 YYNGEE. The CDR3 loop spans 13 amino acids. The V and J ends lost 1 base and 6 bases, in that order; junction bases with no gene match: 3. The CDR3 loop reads CASSVLGGSEAFF. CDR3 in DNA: TGTGCCAGCAGCGTACTAGGGGGCTCTGAAGCTTTCTTT.

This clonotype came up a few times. Here the CDR3 DNA reads TGTGCCAGCAAGGTGAATCAGATCAATGAGCAGTTCTTC. Protein product: CASKVNQINEQFF. The gene calls are TRBV28 and TRBJ2-1; D ambiguous. This CDR3 has 13 amino acids. Germline loops: CDR1 MDHEN, CDR2 SYDVKM. Trimming removed 7 bases at V and 6 bases at J, with 13 bases between.

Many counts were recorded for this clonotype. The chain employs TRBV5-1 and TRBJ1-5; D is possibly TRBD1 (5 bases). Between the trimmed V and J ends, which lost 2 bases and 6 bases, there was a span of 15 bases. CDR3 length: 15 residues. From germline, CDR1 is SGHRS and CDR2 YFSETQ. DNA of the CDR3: TGCGCCAGCAGCTTTACGGGGGAAAGGAGTCAGCCCCAGCATTTT. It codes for CASSFTGERSQPQHF. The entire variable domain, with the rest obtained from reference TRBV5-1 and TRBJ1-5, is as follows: KAGVTQTPRYLIKTRGQQVTLSCSPISGHRSVSWYQQTPGQGLQFLFEYFSETQRNKGNFPGRFSGRQFSNSRSEMNVSTLELGDSALYLCASSFTGERSQPQHFGDGTRLSIL.

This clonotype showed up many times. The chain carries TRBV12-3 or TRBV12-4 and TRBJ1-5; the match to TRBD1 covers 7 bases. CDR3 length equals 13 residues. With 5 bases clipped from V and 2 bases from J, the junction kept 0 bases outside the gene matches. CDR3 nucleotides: TGTGCCAGCAGTGGGACAGGCAATCAGCCCCAGCATTTT. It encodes CASSGTGNQPQHF.

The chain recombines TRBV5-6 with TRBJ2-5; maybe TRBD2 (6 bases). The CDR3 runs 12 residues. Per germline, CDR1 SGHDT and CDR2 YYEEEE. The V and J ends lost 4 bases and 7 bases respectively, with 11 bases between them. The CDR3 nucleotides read TGTGCCAGCAGCCGGGACTCTAGGACCCAGTACTTC. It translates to CASSRDSRTQYF. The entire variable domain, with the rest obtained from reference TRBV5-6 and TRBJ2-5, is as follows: DAGVTQSPTHLIKTRGQQVTLRCSPKSGHDTVSWYQQALGQGPQFIFQYYEEEERQRGNFPDRFSGHQFPNYSSELNVNALLLGDSALYLCASSRDSRTQYFGPGTRLLVL.

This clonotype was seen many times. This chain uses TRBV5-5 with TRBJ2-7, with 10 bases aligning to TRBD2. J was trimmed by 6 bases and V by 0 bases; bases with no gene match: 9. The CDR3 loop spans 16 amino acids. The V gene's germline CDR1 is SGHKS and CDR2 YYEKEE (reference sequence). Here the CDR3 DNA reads TGTGCCAGCAGCTTGGAGTGGGCTAGCGGGAGTCGCGAGCAGTACTTC. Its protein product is CASSLEWASGSREQYF.

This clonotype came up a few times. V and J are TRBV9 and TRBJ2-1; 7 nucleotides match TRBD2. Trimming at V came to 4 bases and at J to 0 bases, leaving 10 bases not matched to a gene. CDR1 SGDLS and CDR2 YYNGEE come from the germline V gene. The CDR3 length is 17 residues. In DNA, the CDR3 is TGTGCCAGCAGCACCCTCGACGGCGGGAGCTCCTACAATGAGCAGTTCTTC. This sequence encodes CASSTLDGGSSYNEQFF.

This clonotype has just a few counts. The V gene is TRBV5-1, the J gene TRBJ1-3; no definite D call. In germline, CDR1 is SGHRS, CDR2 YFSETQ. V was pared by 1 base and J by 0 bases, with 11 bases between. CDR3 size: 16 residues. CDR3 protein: CASSLNNPNSGNTIYF. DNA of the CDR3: TGCGCCAGCAGCTTGAATAACCCGAACTCTGGAAACACCATATATTTT.